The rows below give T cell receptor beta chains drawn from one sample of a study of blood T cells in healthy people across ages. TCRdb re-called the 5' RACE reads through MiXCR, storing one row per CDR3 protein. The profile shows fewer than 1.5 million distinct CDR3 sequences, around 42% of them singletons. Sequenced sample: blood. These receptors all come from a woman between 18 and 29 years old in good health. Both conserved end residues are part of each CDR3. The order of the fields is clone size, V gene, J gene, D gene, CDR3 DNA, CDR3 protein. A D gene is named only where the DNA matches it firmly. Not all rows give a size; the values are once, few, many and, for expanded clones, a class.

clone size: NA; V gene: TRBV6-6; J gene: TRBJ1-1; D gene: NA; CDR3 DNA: TGTGCCACCTCCCGGACAGAAGACACTGAAGCTTTCTTT; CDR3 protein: CATSRTEDTEAFF
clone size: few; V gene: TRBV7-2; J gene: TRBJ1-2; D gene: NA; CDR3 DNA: TGTGCCAGCAGCTTGATGGCGGAGGGCTACACCTTC; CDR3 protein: CASSLMAEGYTF
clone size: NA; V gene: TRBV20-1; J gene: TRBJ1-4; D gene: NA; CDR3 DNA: TGCAGTGCTAGAGATTTCCGGGGAACAACTAATGAAAAACTGTTTTTT; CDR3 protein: CSARDFRGTTNEKLFF
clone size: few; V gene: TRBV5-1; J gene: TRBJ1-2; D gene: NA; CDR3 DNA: TGCGCCAGCAGCTCCCCAGGGAGAGTTAACTATGGCTACACCTTC; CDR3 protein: CASSSPGRVNYGYTF
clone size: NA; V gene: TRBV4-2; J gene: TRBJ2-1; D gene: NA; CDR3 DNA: TGTGCCAGCAGCCAAGAGCTTGACCCCTACAATGAGCAGTTCTTC; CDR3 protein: CASSQELDPYNEQFF
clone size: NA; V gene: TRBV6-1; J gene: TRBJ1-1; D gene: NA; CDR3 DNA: TGTGCCAGCAACGAGGACAAGAACACTGAAGCTTTCTTT; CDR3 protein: CASNEDKNTEAFF
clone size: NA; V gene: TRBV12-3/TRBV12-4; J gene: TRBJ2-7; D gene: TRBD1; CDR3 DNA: TGTGCCAGCACCACCTCCGGACAGGGTGGGTACGAGCAGTACTTC; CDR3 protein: CASTTSGQGGYEQYF
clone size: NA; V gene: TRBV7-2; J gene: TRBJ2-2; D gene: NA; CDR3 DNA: TGTGCCAGCAGCTTCTATGGCGCGACCGGGGAGCTGTTTTTT; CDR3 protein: CASSFYGATGELFF
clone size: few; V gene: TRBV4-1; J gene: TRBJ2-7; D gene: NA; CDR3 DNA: TGCGCCAGCAGCCAAGATCGGGGACTCCCCTACGAGCAGTACTTC; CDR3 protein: CASSQDRGLPYEQYF
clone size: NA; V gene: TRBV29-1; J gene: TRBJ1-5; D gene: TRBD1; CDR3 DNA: TGCAGCGTTGAGGGGACAGGTTATGATCAGCCCCAGCATTTT; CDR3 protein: CSVEGTGYDQPQHF
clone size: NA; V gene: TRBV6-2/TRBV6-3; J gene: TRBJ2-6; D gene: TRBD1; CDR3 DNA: TGTGCCAGCAGTTATTCCGGGACAGGCCTCTCTGGGGCCAACGTCCTGACTTTC; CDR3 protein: CASSYSGTGLSGANVLTF